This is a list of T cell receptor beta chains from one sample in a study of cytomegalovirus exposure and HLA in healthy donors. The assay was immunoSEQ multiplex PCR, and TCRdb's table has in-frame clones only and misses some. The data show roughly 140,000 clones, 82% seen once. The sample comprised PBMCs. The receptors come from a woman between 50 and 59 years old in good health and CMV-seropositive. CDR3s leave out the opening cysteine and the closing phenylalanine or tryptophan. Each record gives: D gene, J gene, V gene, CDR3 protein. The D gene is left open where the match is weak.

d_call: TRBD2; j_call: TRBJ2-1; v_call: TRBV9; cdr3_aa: ASSGLAGGREQF
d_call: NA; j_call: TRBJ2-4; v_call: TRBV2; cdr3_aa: ASTTGTLKNIQY
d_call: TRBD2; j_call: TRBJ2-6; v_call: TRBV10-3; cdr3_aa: AISESASGGTGANVLT
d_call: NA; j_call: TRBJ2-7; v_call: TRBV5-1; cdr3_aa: ASSPTGGLEQY
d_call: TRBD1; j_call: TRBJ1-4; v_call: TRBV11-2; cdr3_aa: ASSLDIWGQGAKDEKLF
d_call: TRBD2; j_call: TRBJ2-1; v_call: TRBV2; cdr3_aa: ASRGTSIEQF
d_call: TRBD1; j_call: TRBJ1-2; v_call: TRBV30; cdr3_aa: AWTPLPGQEGYT
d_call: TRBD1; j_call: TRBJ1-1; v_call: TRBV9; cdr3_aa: ASSLSGGGGQGALDTEAF
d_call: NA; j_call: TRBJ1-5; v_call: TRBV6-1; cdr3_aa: ASTPGPTTNQPQH
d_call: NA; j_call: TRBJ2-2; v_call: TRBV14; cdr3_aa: ASRQGWEAGELF
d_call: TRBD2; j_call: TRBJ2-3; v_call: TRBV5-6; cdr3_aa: ASSWGTSGDGDTQY
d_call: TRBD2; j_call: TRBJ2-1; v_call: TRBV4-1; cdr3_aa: ASRGTSGDNEQF
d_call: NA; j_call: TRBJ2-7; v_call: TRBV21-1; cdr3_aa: ASSVQGCDSYEQY
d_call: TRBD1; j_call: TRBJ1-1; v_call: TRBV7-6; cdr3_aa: ASSRKGQGVTEAF
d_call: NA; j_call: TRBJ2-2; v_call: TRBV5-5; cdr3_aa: ASSRDINSIDTGELF
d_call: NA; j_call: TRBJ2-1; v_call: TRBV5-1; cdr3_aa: ASTHPSEPNEQF
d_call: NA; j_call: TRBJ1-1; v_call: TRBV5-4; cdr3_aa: ASSLPVNTEAF
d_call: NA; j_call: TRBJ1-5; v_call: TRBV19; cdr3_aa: ASPGLRLAYSNQPQH
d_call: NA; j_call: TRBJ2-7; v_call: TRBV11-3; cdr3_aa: ASSLEPQGEQY
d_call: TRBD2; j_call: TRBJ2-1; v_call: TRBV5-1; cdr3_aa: ASSFGLAGARNEQF
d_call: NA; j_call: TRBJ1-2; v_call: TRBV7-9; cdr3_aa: ASSPDGGYGYT
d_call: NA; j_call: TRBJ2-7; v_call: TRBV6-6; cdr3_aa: ASSQDRIIDEQY
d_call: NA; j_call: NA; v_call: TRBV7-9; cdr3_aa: ASSQTTGSYEQY
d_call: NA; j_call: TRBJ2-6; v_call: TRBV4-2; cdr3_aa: ASSQEEGAEGANVLT
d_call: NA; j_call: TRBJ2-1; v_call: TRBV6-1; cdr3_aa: ASPGHRANEQF
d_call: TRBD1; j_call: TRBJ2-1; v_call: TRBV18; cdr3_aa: ASSPDRGNEQF
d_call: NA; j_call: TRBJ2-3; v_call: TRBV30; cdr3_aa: AWSQTSSDTQY
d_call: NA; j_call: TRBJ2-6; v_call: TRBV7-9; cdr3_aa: ASSSQAWGANVLT
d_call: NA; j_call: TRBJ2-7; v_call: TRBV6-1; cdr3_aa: ASSFDRYFYEQY
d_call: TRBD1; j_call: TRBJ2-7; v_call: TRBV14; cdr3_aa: ASSQRPFPDRGEQY
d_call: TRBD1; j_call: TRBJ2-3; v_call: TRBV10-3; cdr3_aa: AISAPGQASTDTQY
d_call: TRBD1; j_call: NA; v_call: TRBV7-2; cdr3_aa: ASSPTGQGADEQY
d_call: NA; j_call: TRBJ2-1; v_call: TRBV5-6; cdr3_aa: ASSWGLPTGYNEQF
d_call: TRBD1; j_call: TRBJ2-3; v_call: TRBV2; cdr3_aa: ASSSGGGQGTDTQY
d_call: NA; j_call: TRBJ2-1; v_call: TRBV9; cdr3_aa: ASSVAGGGSNEQF
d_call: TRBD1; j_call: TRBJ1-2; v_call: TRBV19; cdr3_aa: ASRGTGNYGYT
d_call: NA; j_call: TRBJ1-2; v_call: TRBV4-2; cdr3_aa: ATLGGAYGYT
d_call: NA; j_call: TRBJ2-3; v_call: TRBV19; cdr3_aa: ASSRQGRGGTDTQY
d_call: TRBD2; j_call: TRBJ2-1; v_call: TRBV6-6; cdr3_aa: ASSPPGGGTNEQF
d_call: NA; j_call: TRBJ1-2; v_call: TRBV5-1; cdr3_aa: ASSLGLRIQNYGYT
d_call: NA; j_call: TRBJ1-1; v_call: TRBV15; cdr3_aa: ATSRRGGETEAF
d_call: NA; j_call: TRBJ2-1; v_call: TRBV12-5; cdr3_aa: ASGLGNPGPGEQF
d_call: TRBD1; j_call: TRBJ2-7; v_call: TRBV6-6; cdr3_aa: ASSPGDSPYEQY
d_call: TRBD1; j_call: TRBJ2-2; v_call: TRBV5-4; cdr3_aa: ASSSGTGFTGELF
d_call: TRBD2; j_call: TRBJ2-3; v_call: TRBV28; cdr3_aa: ASSIRGGARDTQY
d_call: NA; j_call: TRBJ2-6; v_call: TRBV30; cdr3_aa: AWSLYRDAGANVLT
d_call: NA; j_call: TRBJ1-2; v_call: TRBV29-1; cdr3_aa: SVRDWLDYGYT
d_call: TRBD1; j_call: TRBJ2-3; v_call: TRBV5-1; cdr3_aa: ASSRGQGNTDTQY
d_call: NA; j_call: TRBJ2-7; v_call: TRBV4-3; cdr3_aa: ASSLRTETYEQY
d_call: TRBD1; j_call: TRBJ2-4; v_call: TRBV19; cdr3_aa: ASSHDRGDIQY
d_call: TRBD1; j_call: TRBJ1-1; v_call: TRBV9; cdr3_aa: ASSVTGANTEAF
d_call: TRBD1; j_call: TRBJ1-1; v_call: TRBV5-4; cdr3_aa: ASSYGTGGAGTEAF
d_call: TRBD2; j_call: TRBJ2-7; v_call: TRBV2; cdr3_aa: ASSGLAGYEQY
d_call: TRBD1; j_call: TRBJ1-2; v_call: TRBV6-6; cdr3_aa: ASRSGGVGYT